This T cell receptor (beta chain) was recovered during a study of cytomegalovirus exposure and HLA in healthy donors (TCRdb year 2017). Study-wide context: In an earlier analysis of under 600 of the donors, 276 Gb of sequence data and 100 million or so unique TCR beta sequences from 150 million to 200 million T cells were reported. In the later analysis, no new phenotypic data were used to find candidate immune exposures; instead, reliance was placed on TCR beta sequences and their occurrence across donors. The T cell repertoires of around 730 subjects were profiled by immunosequencing and related to cytomegalovirus serostatus. An earlier analysis of several hundred of the donors used high-throughput TCR beta sequencing to judge whether each TCR beta V gene segment behaved as functional or pseudogenic. Roughly five DR-DQ haplotypes were handled as single units for association and clustering, since linkage in the cohort was strong. All discovery cohort repertoires had been generated on a single sequencing platform. Of the approximately 370 genotyped donors, roughly 80% were placed in the genetic ancestry cluster associated with self-reported Caucasian donors. The study aimed to test whether signatures of past pathogen exposure could be identified by cataloging public T cell receptors. To study patterns of TCR occurrence, a later analysis re-analyzed previously published TCR beta repertoires from several hundred donors and added high-resolution HLA genotyping. On average, roughly 240,000 unique TCR beta nucleotide sequences were sequenced per donor among 398 genotyped donors of the cohort, with around 19% of those sequences being non-productive. In a later genetic analysis, genome-wide SNP genotypes for about 65% of the roughly 700 donors were used, and that subset was treated as a discovery cohort. An early release covering some 640 HLA-typed donors comprised approximately 300 gigabases of sequencing data and around 80 million unique TCR sequences. Donor age, sex, ethnicity and CMV serostatus were collected together with the repertoire data. HLA typing covered class I and class II loci at four-digit resolution. High-throughput TCR immunosequencing, statistical association of individual TCRs with disease status, and machine learning were combined to predict cytomegalovirus infection status. In addition to the first cohort of 650 to 800 subjects, a separate validation cohort of approximately 130 different subjects was used. Typing coverage varied by locus: roughly 629-630 donors for A, B, C, DRB1 and DQB1; roughly 500 for DQA1; some 610 for DPA1; around 450 for DPB1.

In total, 600 or so healthy bone marrow donors made up the cohort. All cohort members were sampled while nominally healthy, although unrecorded immune exposures were likely present. The donor was CMV seropositive and was included in the group of 250 to 300 seropositive cohort members. A peripheral blood sample was provided by each donor, and peripheral blood mononuclear cells were used for TCR beta sequencing. The Qiagen DNeasy Blood Extraction Kit was used to extract genomic DNA from the blood cell samples. Concerning this clone itself: Its antigen is currently not known.

Libraries were constructed by the immunoSEQ multiplex PCR assay. For the multiplex PCR, a mixture combining 60 forward primers for TCR Vbeta segments and 13 reverse primers for TCR Jbeta segments was used. The CDR3 region of rearranged TCR beta genes was amplified from genomic DNA by a multiplex PCR assay. On the Illumina HiSeq System, the amplified TCR beta libraries were sequenced as 87-base-pair reads. From the authors' description of their analysis: Across the 666 repertoires, a later analysis counted 75 million to 90 million unique TCR beta chains, about 10 million of which were shared by at least two donors. To remove PCR and sequencing errors, raw reads were error-corrected and collapsed into unique sequences using a nearest-neighbor algorithm that merged closely related sequences. Alignment of CDR3 sequences to IMGT reference sequences was used to assign V, D and J gene segments. Each retained sequence needed at least a six-nucleotide match to both a V gene segment and a J gene segment. Rearrangements were called productive when the CDR3 lacked stop codons and stayed in frame with V and J; all others were non-productive. Following IMGT convention, CDR3 was defined as the stretch from the second conserved V-encoded cysteine up to the conserved J-encoded phenylalanine. The earlier analysis of some 550 of the donors excluded any sequence lacking an unambiguous match to a single V gene segment. An earlier analysis of a few hundred of the donors called V segments functional above 56.7% productive rearrangements and segregating when the between-donor standard deviation exceeded 5%. A statistical classification framework was built for diagnosing cytomegalovirus status from the catalog of TCR beta chain sequences. V and J gene assignment, in a later analysis, came from comparing TCR nucleotide sequences with IMGT/GENE-DB human TR gene sequences. Using the TCRdist pipeline, a later analysis assigned CDR3 sequences along with most-parsimonious VDJ recombination scenarios. In a later analysis, each TCR beta chain was defined by its CDR3 amino acid sequence together with its V-gene family, and reads lacking a unique V-gene family were excluded. A later analysis removed over 500 highly shared, low-generation-probability nucleotide sequences to deal with suspected cross-contamination and a sequencing artifact. In a later analysis, a clonal expansion index was calculated for each public chain from normalized within-repertoire ranks of inferred template counts. In a later analysis, generation probabilities were computed using a VDJ recombination model fitted to out-of-frame rearrangements, and the results were checked against IGoR. In a later analysis, TCR-TCR, TCR-HLA and TCR-CMV co-occurrence was scored with hypergeometric tests, and a repertoire-size bias correction was applied to TCR pairs. False discovery rates were estimated in a later analysis by permuting HLA or CMV assignments 20 times. In a later analysis, co-occurring TCRs were grouped with DBSCAN, and TCRdist sequence similarity was added when clustering was performed within HLA-allele-positive subsets. Co-occurrence clustering excluded repertoires with fewer than 30,000 or more than 120,000 public chains, plus five with anomalous nucleotide sharing. The source is immuneACCESS, and TCRdb retained only in-frame sequences with V and J called. Part of the clones is not carried over; for the studies checked, unresolved V genes explain less than half of this, and the remainder is unexplained. The DNA gave D and trimming, while V, J and clone size come from that table. This sample's records show tens of thousands of clones. 9% to 15% of the sample lies in the top ten.

Points the paper makes about the study in general: Because some donors lacked HLA typing at each locus, the association tests relied only on the typed subset. A later genetic analysis reported fewer N-insertions in productive TCRs among donors in an Asian-associated ancestry cluster than the approximately 700-donor mean. Presence/absence analyses assumed roughly uniform sequencing depth across donors, an assumption that may not hold. A further reported finding was that TCR beta sequences accurately predicted the HLA-A and HLA-B alleles for most subjects in the first cohort. The study listed approximately 160 TCR beta chains as associated with cytomegalovirus. In vitro tests confirmed that a few of the cytomegalovirus-associated TCR beta chains recognize cytomegalovirus antigens. The only immune exposure information available for the cohort was CMV serostatus. Linkage disequilibrium might explain the correlated functional status among segregating V segments, but an unknown experimental factor could not be excluded. In a later analysis, the rate of TCR association differed among HLA loci, with DRB1 alleles having the most associated TCRs and HLA-C alleles having the fewest. Across donors, most TCR sequences were observed very rarely, whereas some public TCRs were present in many individuals. In a later analysis, HLA-associated TCR beta chains were found to be more clonally expanded and to have lower generation probabilities than equally common non-associated chains. Because counts were too low, 15 to 20 rarely observed V segments, including chromosome 9 orphons, were left out of the earlier analysis of a few hundred of the donors. The authors suggested that the approach could potentially be generalized to other disease states and immunological phenotypes. A later analysis found that most CMV-associated TCR beta chains appeared HLA-restricted, with HLA associations seemingly driven largely by CMV exposure. A cluster of highly shared sequence variants was judged likely to represent a technical artifact of the sequencing pipeline. Broadly in line with IMGT annotations, most TCR beta V segments showed up in productive rearrangements about 90% or about 30% of the time in an earlier analysis of roughly 590 of the donors. The cohort was sequenced for TCR beta chains only, and without alpha or paired-chain data the features that could be detected were limited. A later analysis associated roughly 17,000 TCR beta sequences with specific HLA alleles at a false discovery rate of 0.05. The classifier was reported to diagnose cytomegalovirus status with high specificity and sensitivity in both the original and validation cohorts. An association between a missense DCLRE1C variant and V-gene and J-gene trimming of TCR beta chains was found in a later genetic analysis and replicated in an independent cohort. A later analysis reported that several top co-occurrence clusters appeared linked to parvovirus B19, influenza, CMV and Epstein-Barr virus. When HLA alleles, especially DR and DQ, strongly co-occurred, attributing TCR associations to individual alleles was difficult.

Sequencing was done on a sample of PBMCs. This receptor was taken from an older woman in good health and CMV-seropositive.

The DNA sequence is as follows: TGTGCCAGCAGCCCAAAGGGGGCCGAGCAGTACTTC. This codes for CASSPKGAEQYF. This chain is built from TRBV14 and TRBJ2-7; TRBD1 lines up with 7 middle nucleotides. According to the germline V gene, CDR1 reads SGHDN and CDR2 reads FVKESK. Trimmed from V: 4 bases; trimmed from J: 6 bases; junction bases lacking a gene match: 3. Reading from cysteine to phenylalanine, the CDR3 counts 12 amino acids. CDR3 DNA only is kept here, 36 bases in frame from base 1.